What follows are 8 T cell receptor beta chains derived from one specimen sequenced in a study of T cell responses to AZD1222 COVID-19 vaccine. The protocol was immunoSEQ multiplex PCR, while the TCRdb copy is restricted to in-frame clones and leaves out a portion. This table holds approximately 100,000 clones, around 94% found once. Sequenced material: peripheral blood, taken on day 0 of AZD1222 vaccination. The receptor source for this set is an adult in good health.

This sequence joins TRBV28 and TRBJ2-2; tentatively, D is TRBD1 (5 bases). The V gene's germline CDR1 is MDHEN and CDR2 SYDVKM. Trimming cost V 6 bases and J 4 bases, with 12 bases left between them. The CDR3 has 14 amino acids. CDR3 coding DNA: TGTGCCAGCAGGTTTAGACAGTCCACCGGGGAGCTGTTTTTT. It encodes CASRFRQSTGELFF.

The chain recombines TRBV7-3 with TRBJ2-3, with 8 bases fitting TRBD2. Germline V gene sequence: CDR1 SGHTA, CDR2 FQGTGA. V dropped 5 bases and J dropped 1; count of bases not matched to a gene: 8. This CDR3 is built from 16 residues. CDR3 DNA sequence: TGTGCCAGCAGCCTAATAGCGGGGCGGGGCACAGATACGCAGTATTTT. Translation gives CASSLIAGRGTDTQYF.

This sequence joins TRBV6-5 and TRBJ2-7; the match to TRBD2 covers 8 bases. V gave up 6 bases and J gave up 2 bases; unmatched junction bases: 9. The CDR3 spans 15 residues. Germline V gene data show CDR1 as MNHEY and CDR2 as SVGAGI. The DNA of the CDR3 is TGTGCCAGCAGGCCTCCAGCGGGGGAAGCCTACGAGCAGTACTTC. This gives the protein CASRPPAGEAYEQYF.

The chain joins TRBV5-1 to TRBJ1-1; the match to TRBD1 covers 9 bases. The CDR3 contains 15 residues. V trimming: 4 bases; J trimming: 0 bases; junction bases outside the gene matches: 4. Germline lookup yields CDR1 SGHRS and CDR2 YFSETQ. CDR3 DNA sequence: TGCGCCAGCAGCATGGACAGGGGACTGAACACTGAAGCTTTCTTT. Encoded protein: CASSMDRGLNTEAFF.

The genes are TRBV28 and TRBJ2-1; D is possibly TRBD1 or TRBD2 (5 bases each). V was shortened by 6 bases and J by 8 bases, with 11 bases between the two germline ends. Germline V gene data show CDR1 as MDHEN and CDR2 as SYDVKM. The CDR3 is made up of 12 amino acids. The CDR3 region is CASRSGPYEQFF. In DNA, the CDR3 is TGTGCCAGCAGGTCGGGGCCCTATGAGCAGTTCTTC. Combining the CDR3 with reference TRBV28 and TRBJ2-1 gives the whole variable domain DVKVTQSSRYLVKRTGEKVFLECVQDMDHENMFWYRQDPGLGLRLIYFSYDVKMKEKGDIPEGYSVSREKKERFSLILESASTNQTSMYLCASRSGPYEQFFGPGTRLTVL.

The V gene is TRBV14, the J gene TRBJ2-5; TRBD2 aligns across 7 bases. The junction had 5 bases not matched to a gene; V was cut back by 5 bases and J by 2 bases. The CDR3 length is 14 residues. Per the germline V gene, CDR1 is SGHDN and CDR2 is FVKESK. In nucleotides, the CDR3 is TGTGCCAGCAGCTTCCGCGGGGGACAAGAGACCCAGTACTTC. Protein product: CASSFRGGQETQYF.

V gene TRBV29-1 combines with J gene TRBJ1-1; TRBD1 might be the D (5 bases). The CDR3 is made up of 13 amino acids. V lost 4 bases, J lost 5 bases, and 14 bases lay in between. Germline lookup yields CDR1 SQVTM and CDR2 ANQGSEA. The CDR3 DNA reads TGCAGCGTTGGGCAGGGCGGAGGGACTGAAGCTTTCTTT. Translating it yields CSVGQGGGTEAFF. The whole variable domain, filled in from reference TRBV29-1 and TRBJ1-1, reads SAVISQKPSRDICQRGTSLTIQCQVDSQVTMMFWYRQQPGQSLTLIATANQGSEATYESGFVIDKFPISRPNLTFSTLTVSNMSPEDSSIYLCSVGQGGGTEAFFGQGTRLTVV.

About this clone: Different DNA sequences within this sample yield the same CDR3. The CDR3 here is CASSLGGYSNQPQHF. The CDR3 nucleotides are TGTGCCAGCAGCCTTGGGGGCTATAGCAATCAGCCCCAGCATTTT. This sequence joins TRBV7-9 and TRBJ1-5, with TRBD1 as a possible D gene (6 bases). The length of the CDR3 is 15 residues. V was cut by 5 bases and J by 0 bases, with 11 bases left in between. CDR1 and CDR2 from the germline V gene are SEHNR and FQNEAQ (reference sequence).